The T cell receptor beta chain under discussion was sequenced for a study of blood T cell repertoires in COVID-19 (dated by TCRdb to the early 2020s). Study-level background: The collaborator samples originated in the United States, Italy and Spain and spanned the acute and convalescent phases of COVID-19. A freely available public database, intended as a resource for researchers studying the immune response to SARS-CoV-2, is where the repertoires were released. The sample metadata nearly always contained a de-identified subject ID, COVID-19 status, age in years and sex. Subjects who had been exposed to COVID-19, were actively infected with it, or had recovered from it provided the deeply sampled blood TCRbeta repertoires that made up the dataset. Where available, HLA class I and class II types were taken from metadata supplied by the sample provider and were not determined by assay-based typing. The prospective study material was composed of cDNA or gDNA derived from T cells, B-cell-depleted T cells, or PBMCs. The samples were drawn from the first 160 participants of the ongoing ImmuneRACE study and from 1,254 subjects provided by 6 global collaborators.

Results and caveats for the whole study, not just this receptor: The amount of clinical and demographic metadata varied by source and participant and was provided uncurated.

With respect to this clone: Its antigen has not been determined. Qualities for individual bases were not recorded, and no much larger clone is one base off.

The immunoSEQ Assay, a bias-controlled multiplex PCR, was used to amplify TCRbeta CDR3 regions from genomic DNA. Regarding the original processing steps: The number of nucleated cells in each sample was estimated by amplification of reference gene primers within the assay. To quantify the absolute abundance of each unique TCRbeta CDR3 rearrangement, sequence reads were collapsed and filtered. Productive Simpson clonality was computed per sample as the square root of Simpson's diversity index over productive rearrangements. In TCRdb, the immuneACCESS table is reduced to in-frame sequences with V and J assigned. These tables do not hold every clone; where another copy was compared, an unresolved V gene accounts for under half, and the others remain unexplained. V, J and clone size were drawn from that table, and D and trimming were deduced from the DNA. The sample table shows 300,000 to 400,000 clones, and around 90% are seen once. Of the sample, 3% is held by the ten largest clones.

One collaborating source in Seattle enrolled patients during active infection and followed them longitudinally through the course of disease. Each collaborating institution followed its own protocols to collect whole blood in K2EDTA tubes. For TCRbeta analysis, collaborators shipped samples in one of three forms: frozen whole blood, isolated PBMCs, or DNA extracted from either of those sample types. The CDR3, from cysteine to phenylalanine, totals 14 residues. The entry retains the CDR3 DNA only, 42 bases that are in frame from base 1. CDR1 LGHDT and CDR2 YNNKEL are derived from the germline V gene (reference sequence). The junction carries 12 bases between V and J, which are trimmed by 0 bases and 10 bases respectively.

The chain is assembled from TRBV3-1 (or the pseudogene TRBV3-2) and TRBJ1-4; the D gene remains uncertain. This TCR was sampled from a woman in her twenties or thirties with COVID-19, enrolled during active disease. Sequencing was carried out using peripheral blood. CDR3 sequence: CASSQDIRNLKLFF. The nucleotide sequence reads TGTGCCAGCAGCCAAGATATCAGGAACCTAAAACTGTTTTTT.